Each of the 28 T cell receptor beta chains below was sequenced from the same sample in a study of shared clonotypes between healthy human individuals. Assay used: immunoSEQ multiplex PCR; TCRdb lists only in-frame clones, some missing. The profile shows some 2,000,000 clones, approximately 94% of them singletons. Material: naive CD4+ T cells sorted from blood. The subset here: CD45RA+ positively selected. Receptors originate from a man younger than 35 in good health.

The V and J genes are TRBV4-1 and TRBJ2-7; 9 bases match TRBD1. V shed 4 bases, J shed 2 bases, and the junction held 9 bases outside the gene matches. This CDR3 has 16 residues. Looked up from germline, CDR1 is MGHRA and CDR2 is YSYEKL. In nucleotides, the CDR3 is TGCGCCAGCAGCCTGTCCGTTGGGACAGGGACCTACGAGCAGTACTTC. It specifies CASSLSVGTGTYEQYF.

This clone has only one observation. CDR3 loop: CASNEGTANTEAFF. CDR3 in DNA: TGTGCCAGCAACGAGGGGACAGCTAACACTGAAGCTTTCTTT. The V gene is TRBV28, the J gene TRBJ1-1; TRBD1 aligns across 7 bases. Looked up from germline, CDR1 is MDHEN and CDR2 is SYDVKM. The CDR3 is made up of 14 amino acids. V trimming: 7 bases; J trimming: 2 bases; junction bases outside the gene matches: 7.

Details on this clone: At one end, the junction sequence differs from germline, possibly due to a read error. The chain links TRBV4-2 to TRBJ2-2; D possibly corresponds to TRBD2 (5 bases). The CDR3 has 16 amino acids. The germline gives CDR1 LGHNA, CDR2 YNFKEQ. This CDR3 reads CASSKEDGENTGELFF. In DNA form, the CDR3 reads TGTGCCAGCAGCAAAGAAGACGGGGAGAACACCGGGGAGCTGTTTTTT.

Regarding this clone: An end of the junction differs from the germline gene, which may be a read error. The rearrangement joins TRBV7-7 to TRBJ2-1, with D hard to call. CDR1 and CDR2 from the germline V gene are SSHAT and FNYEAQ (reference sequence). The CDR3 totals 16 residues. The CDR3 DNA reads TGTGCTAGCAGCCCTAACTACCAAAGCTCCTACAATGAGCAGTTCTTC. This translates into CASSPNYQSSYNEQFF.

The chain is built from TRBV5-1 and TRBJ1-5; D perhaps matches TRBD1 (5 bases). Germline lookup yields CDR1 SGHRS and CDR2 YFSETQ. Between the trimmed V and J ends, which lost 4 bases and 3 bases, there was a span of 8 bases. This CDR3 contains 13 residues. The CDR3 reads CASSIGTNQPQHF. The CDR3 bases are TGCGCCAGCAGCATTGGGACCAATCAGCCCCAGCATTTT.

This chain connects TRBV6-6 to TRBJ2-1; the D gene is possibly TRBD1 (8 bases). Germline-derived CDR1 and CDR2 are MNHNY and SVGAGI (reference sequence). The CDR3 has 15 amino acids. V was cut by 7 bases and J by 4 bases, with 17 bases left in between. The chain's CDR3 is CASIKAGQAYNEQFF. The CDR3 DNA is TGTGCCAGCATAAAAGCGGGACAGGCTTACAATGAGCAGTTCTTC.

Concerning this clone: Distinct nucleotide sequences in the sample also encode this CDR3. V usage is TRBV29-1 and J usage is TRBJ2-7, with 9 bases fitting TRBD1. V shed 7 bases and J 6 bases; nucleotides not matched to a gene: 4. Germline loops: CDR1 SQVTM, CDR2 ANQGSEA. The CDR3 covers 11 residues. The CDR3 sequence is CSAGQGGEQYF. Here the CDR3 DNA reads TGCAGCGCGGGACAGGGAGGCGAGCAGTACTTC.

With respect to this clone: Within the sample, other DNA sequences also encode this same CDR3. The chain is built from TRBV7-2 and TRBJ2-1; 9 bases map to TRBD2. The germline CDR1 and CDR2 sequences are SGHTA and FQGNSA. This CDR3 is 15 amino acids long. The J segment lost 4 bases and the V segment lost 0 bases, leaving 1 base of the junction unmatched. The DNA of the CDR3 is TGTGCCAGCAGCTTAGCTAGCGGGGGATACAATGAGCAGTTCTTC. It translates to CASSLASGGYNEQFF.

The rearrangement links TRBV5-6 to TRBJ2-5; the match to TRBD1 covers 10 bases. V gave up 4 bases and J gave up 5 bases; unmatched junction bases: 5. Germline CDR1 SGHDT, CDR2 YYEEEE. The CDR3 loop spans 14 amino acids. CDR3 coding DNA: TGTGCCAGCAGCGGCCGGGACAGGGGTGAGACCCAGTACTTC. Translation: CASSGRDRGETQYF.

The chain links TRBV19 to TRBJ2-7, with TRBD1 matching over 11 bases. The CDR3 contains 15 residues. Trimming at V came to 3 bases and at J to 3 bases, leaving 4 bases not matched to a gene. The germline V gene encodes CDR1 LNHDA and CDR2 SQIVND (reference sequence). The CDR3 coding sequence is TGTGCCAGTAGTATCCGGGACAGGGGGATCTACGAGCAGTACTTC. It encodes CASSIRDRGIYEQYF.

The chain combines TRBV6-5 with TRBJ1-1, with 10 bases that match TRBD1. CDR3 length equals 15 residues. V trimming: 5 bases; J trimming: 10 bases; junction bases outside the gene matches: 13. Germline values: CDR1 MNHEY, CDR2 SVGAGI. CDR3 nucleotides: TGTGCCAGCAGTAAGTCCGGGACAGGGGTAATGCGAGCTTTCTTT. Encoded protein: CASSKSGTGVMRAFF.

This clone came up once. This chain joins TRBV7-2 and TRBJ2-3; 7 bases agree with TRBD2. Per germline, CDR1 SGHTA and CDR2 FQGNSA. V was pared by 1 base and J by 4 bases, with 5 bases of the junction left unmatched. The CDR3 has 15 amino acids. CDR3 DNA sequence: TGTGCCAGCAGCTTAGAACTAGCGATCCCAGATACGCAGTATTTT. The encoded protein is CASSLELAIPDTQYF.

This rearrangement joins TRBV6-5 to TRBJ2-1; the D call may be TRBD1 or TRBD2 (5 bases each). Germline CDR1 reads MNHEY; CDR2 reads SVGAGI. V lost 6 bases, J lost 5 bases, and 17 bases lay in between. The CDR3 extends over 15 amino acids. CDR3 DNA sequence: TGTGCCAGCAGCACCGGGACCCCCGGGGACAATGAGCAGTTCTTC. This codes for CASSTGTPGDNEQFF.

The V call is TRBV30, the J call TRBJ1-2; no definite D call. CDR1 and CDR2 from the germline V gene are GTSNPN and SVGIG (reference sequence). This CDR3 comprises 12 residues. V gave up 2 bases and J gave up 7 bases, with 11 bases separating them. In DNA, the CDR3 is TGTGCCTGGAGTATCCTACCGGGTGGCTACACCTTC. Amino acids: CAWSILPGGYTF. The whole variable domain, remainder taken from reference TRBV30 and TRBJ1-2, is SQTIHQWPATLVQPVGSPLSLECTVEGTSNPNLYWYRQAAGRGLQLLFYSVGIGQISSEVPQNLSASRPQDRQFILSSKKLLLSDSGFYLCAWSILPGGYTFGSGTRLTVV.

This CDR3 is CAIRRGQADYGYTF. The CDR3 bases are TGTGCCATCAGGAGAGGACAGGCCGACTATGGCTACACCTTC. The chain carries TRBV10-3 and TRBJ1-2, with TRBD1 matching 7 bases. V lost 6 bases to trimming and J lost 3 bases; unmatched junction nucleotides: 7. CDR3 length equals 14 residues. CDR1 and CDR2 from the germline V gene are ENHRY and SYGVKD.

The rearrangement uses TRBV7-2 and TRBJ1-2; a weak D match, TRBD1 (5 bases). From germline, CDR1 is SGHTA and CDR2 FQGNSA. V lost 6 bases and J 7 bases, leaving 15 bases between the germline ends. This CDR3 is 13 amino acids long. The CDR3 DNA reads as TGTGCCAGCAGTTCTAGGGGTTCAACTGGCTACACCTTC. This translates into CASSSRGSTGYTF.

J is TRBJ2-3 and V is TRBV2, with 14 bases identical to TRBD2. CDR1 is SNHLY and CDR2 is FYNNEI in the germline V gene. The CDR3 loop spans 16 amino acids. V shed 6 bases, J shed 2 bases, and the junction held 4 bases outside the gene matches. CDR3: CASREGLAGVTDTQYF. The CDR3 DNA reads as TGTGCCAGCAGGGAGGGACTAGCGGGGGTCACAGATACGCAGTATTTT.

The gene calls are TRBV5-6 and TRBJ2-7; D gene ambiguous. The CDR3 loop spans 13 amino acids. Trimming stripped 0 bases from V and 3 bases from J, with 7 bases between. CDR1 is SGHDT, CDR2 YYEEEE, per germline. The CDR3 bases are TGTGCCAGCAGCTTGGGGACCCTCTACGAGCAGTACTTC. It is translated as CASSLGTLYEQYF. Supplemented by reference TRBV5-6 and TRBJ2-7, the full variable domain reads DAGVTQSPTHLIKTRGQQVTLRCSPKSGHDTVSWYQQALGQGPQFIFQYYEEEERQRGNFPDRFSGHQFPNYSSELNVNALLLGDSALYLCASSLGTLYEQYFGPGTRLTVT.

Points on this clone: Other DNA sequences in the same sample also yield this CDR3. The chain carries TRBV7-2 and TRBJ2-7; TRBD2 agrees at 8 bases. The CDR3 has 14 residues. Germline V gene data show CDR1 as SGHTA and CDR2 as FQGNSA. Germline trimming cut 3 bases from V and 0 bases from J; bases unmatched to any gene: 1. The CDR3 nucleotides are TGTGCCAGCAGCTTGGCGGGGGGCTCCTACGAGCAGTACTTC. Translation: CASSLAGGSYEQYF.

As for this clone: Other DNA sequences in the same sample also yield this CDR3. The J gene is TRBJ1-1, the V gene TRBV6-1; the D gene is possibly TRBD1 (6 bases). Germline CDR1 is MNHNS and CDR2 is SASEGT. The CDR3 covers 13 residues. The V gene lost 7 bases and the J gene lost 0 bases, with 9 bases spanning the gap. Written as DNA, the CDR3 is TGTGCCAGCAAAGGACAGTTGAACACTGAAGCTTTCTTT. This sequence encodes CASKGQLNTEAFF.

Turning to this clone: This sample also contains other DNA sequences that code for the same CDR3. J is TRBJ2-7 and V is TRBV19; 11 bases map to TRBD1. With V trimmed by 3 bases and J by 4 bases, 2 bases remained unmatched. CDR3 length: 14 residues. CDR1 is LNHDA and CDR2 is SQIVND in the germline V gene (reference sequence). DNA for the CDR3: TGTGCCAGTAGTATTGGGACAGGGGGGTACGAGCAGTACTTC. Translation gives CASSIGTGGYEQYF.

V gene TRBV28 combines with J gene TRBJ1-3, with D unresolved. The CDR3 extends over 15 amino acids. The germline V and J ends were trimmed by 7 bases and 4 bases, with 17 bases remaining between them. Per germline, CDR1 MDHEN and CDR2 SYDVKM. DNA of the CDR3: TGTGCCAGCACCCCGGGCCCCCAGGACGGAAACACCATATATTTT. As protein: CASTPGPQDGNTIYF.

This clone came up once. The chain is built from TRBV7-2 and TRBJ2-1, with 11 bases lining up with TRBD2. V was pared by 2 bases and J by 7 bases, with 10 bases of the junction left unmatched. The CDR3 is 17 residues long. Germline CDR1 reads SGHTA; CDR2 reads FQGNSA. CDR3 nucleotide sequence: TGTGCCAGCAGCTTATTTACTAGCGGGAGAGTCGCAAATGAGCAGTTCTTC. Protein sequence: CASSLFTSGRVANEQFF.

The chain joins TRBV4-1 to TRBJ1-2; D unresolved. The CDR3 is 15 residues long. Per germline, CDR1 MGHRA and CDR2 YSYEKL. Trimming pared 0 bases from V and 4 bases from J, leaving 12 bases between. In DNA, the CDR3 is TGCGCCAGCAGCCAAGAGGCTGATTTACCCTATGGCTACACCTTC. The encoded protein is CASSQEADLPYGYTF.

This chain uses TRBV7-2 with TRBJ2-2; the D gene is possibly TRBD1 (5 bases). CDR3 length: 16 residues. Looked up from germline, CDR1 is SGHTA and CDR2 is FQGNSA. V lost 2 bases and J 2 bases, leaving 12 bases between the germline ends. The CDR3 spells CASSLRWGPNTGELFF. CDR3 nucleotide sequence: TGTGCCAGCAGCTTACGGTGGGGCCCTAACACCGGGGAGCTGTTTTTT.

This sequence joins TRBV10-3 and TRBJ2-1; TRBD1 aligns across 7 bases. V gave up 6 bases and J gave up 0 bases; unmatched junction bases: 14. Germline V gene data show CDR1 as ENHRY and CDR2 as SYGVKD. The CDR3 contains 18 residues. The CDR3 DNA is TGTGCCATCAGCCGAGCTGGGGGACAGTTTAACTCCTACAATGAGCAGTTCTTC. This encodes CAISRAGGQFNSYNEQFF.

This clone appeared a few times. V usage is TRBV10-3 and J usage is TRBJ1-1; 11 bases align to TRBD1. The CDR3 length is 13 residues. Germline CDR1 is ENHRY and CDR2 is SYGVKD. The junction had 1 base not matched to a gene; V was cut back by 3 bases and J by 7 bases. Here the CDR3 DNA reads TGTGCCATCAGTGACGGGACAGGGGGTGAAGCTTTCTTT. Amino acid sequence: CAISDGTGGEAFF.

The chain uses TRBV5-1 and TRBJ1-2, with 7 nucleotides matching TRBD1. The germline V gene has CDR1 SGHRS and CDR2 YFSETQ. The CDR3 is 13 residues long. After removal of 2 bases from V and 7 bases from J, the junction contained 5 bases not matched to a gene. The CDR3 loop is CASSFVQGGGYTF. The CDR3 DNA reads as TGCGCCAGCAGCTTTGTCCAGGGGGGTGGCTACACCTTC.